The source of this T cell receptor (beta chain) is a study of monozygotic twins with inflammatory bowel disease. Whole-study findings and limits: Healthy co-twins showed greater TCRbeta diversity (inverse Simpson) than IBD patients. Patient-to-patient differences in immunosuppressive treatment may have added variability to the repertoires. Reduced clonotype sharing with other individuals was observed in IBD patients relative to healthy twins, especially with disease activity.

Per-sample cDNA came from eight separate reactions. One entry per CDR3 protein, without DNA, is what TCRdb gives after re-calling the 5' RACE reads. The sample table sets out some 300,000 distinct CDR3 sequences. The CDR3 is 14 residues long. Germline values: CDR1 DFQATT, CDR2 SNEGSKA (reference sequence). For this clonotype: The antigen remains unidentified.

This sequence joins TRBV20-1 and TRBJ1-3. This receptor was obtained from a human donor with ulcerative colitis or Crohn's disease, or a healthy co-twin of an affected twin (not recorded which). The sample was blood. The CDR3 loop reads CSARGTGSGNTIYF.